Shown below are 30 T cell receptor beta chains from a single sample sequenced in a study of shared clonotypes between healthy human individuals (TCRdb year 2020). For the CD8 naive samples, CD45RO-negative cells were positively selected for CCR7, yielding a CD45RA+CCR7+ population from which TemRA cells were excluded. Library creation used the immunoSEQ multiplex PCR assay. TCRdb took this table from immuneACCESS and kept in-frame rearrangements with V and J called. Such tables lack part of the clones; where checked against another copy, unresolved V genes explain under half of the gap, and the rest is unexplained. Within this sample are about 610,000 clones, with 95% to 97% of them counted one time only. The ten largest clones add up to about 0.12% of the sample. Sequencing was done on a sample of naive CD8+ T cells sorted from blood. Per the publication, the cell subset or site label means: CD45RA+CCR7+. Receptors were obtained from a woman younger than 45 in good health.

The chain links TRBV15 to TRBJ1-2; D gene uncertain. The CDR3 loop spans 14 amino acids. Germline assignment: CDR1 LNHNV and CDR2 YYDKDF (reference sequence). Trimming took 0 bases from V and 2 from J, leaving 7 bases between them. This CDR3 is CATSRDAQNYGYTF. The CDR3, as DNA: TGTGCCACCAGCAGAGATGCACAGAACTATGGCTACACCTTC.

The V call is TRBV7-9, the J call TRBJ2-5, with D tentatively TRBD1 (6 bases). CDR3 size: 14 residues. Per the germline V gene, CDR1 is SEHNR and CDR2 is FQNEAQ (reference sequence). Trimming removed 7 bases from V and 2 bases from J, with 14 bases in between. For the CDR3, the DNA is TGTGCCAGCACCCGACCGCAGGGGCAAGAGACCCAGTACTTC. Residues: CASTRPQGQETQYF.

This chain connects TRBV7-7 to TRBJ1-3; D ambiguous. Germline loops: CDR1 SSHAT, CDR2 FNYEAQ (reference sequence). Between the trimmed V and J ends, which lost 6 bases and 2 bases, there was a span of 17 bases. This CDR3 comprises 16 residues. The DNA for the CDR3 is TGTGCCAGCAGTCCTGGACCACGCGGGGCTGGAAACACCATATATTTT. Translation: CASSPGPRGAGNTIYF.

The chain couples TRBV30 to TRBJ2-7; 8 bases match TRBD2. V lost 5 bases and J lost 5; bases outside the gene matches: 5. Germline lookup yields CDR1 GTSNPN and CDR2 SVGIG (reference sequence). This CDR3 spans 12 amino acids. In DNA, the CDR3 is TGTGCCTGGGGGACTAGGGACGACGAGCAGTACTTC. Translating it yields CAWGTRDDEQYF. Drawing the rest from reference TRBV30 and TRBJ2-7, the complete variable domain is SQTIHQWPATLVQPVGSPLSLECTVEGTSNPNLYWYRQAAGRGLQLLFYSVGIGQISSEVPQNLSASRPQDRQFILSSKKLLLSDSGFYLCAWGTRDDEQYFGPGTRLTVT.

The rearrangement joins TRBV28 to TRBJ2-7, with 9 bases aligning to TRBD2. Germline CDR1 MDHEN, CDR2 SYDVKM. The CDR3 has 15 residues. The trim removed 8 bases at V and 0 bases at J, leaving 8 bases unmatched. The CDR3 nucleotides read TGTGCCAGCGGCCTTAGCGGGAGCGCCTCCTACGAGCAGTACTTC. It codes for CASGLSGSASYEQYF.

The V and J genes are TRBV4-1 and TRBJ2-2; D is uncertain. CDR3 length: 13 residues. The germline gives CDR1 MGHRA, CDR2 YSYEKL. Trimming removed 2 bases from V and 2 bases from J, with 3 bases in between. Here the CDR3 DNA reads TGCGCCAGCAGCCAACATAACACCGGGGAGCTGTTTTTT. Encoded protein: CASSQHNTGELFF.

This clone came up once. Additional DNA sequences in this sample encode the identical CDR3. This chain joins TRBV5-4 and TRBJ1-1, with D unclear. The CDR3 covers 12 residues. Germline V gene data show CDR1 as SGHNT and CDR2 as YYREEE (reference sequence). V was clipped by 3 bases and J by 5 bases, with 8 bases between them. The CDR3 DNA reads as TGTGCCAGCAGCTCCCTGGAGACTGAAGCTTTCTTT. It encodes CASSSLETEAFF.

This chain connects TRBV7-8 to TRBJ2-7; D call uncertain. Germline V gene data show CDR1 as SGHVS and CDR2 as FQNEAQ. This CDR3 is built from 12 residues. V lost 3 bases to trimming and J lost 5 bases, with 8 bases between them. CDR3: CASSFREDEQYF. CDR3 nucleotide sequence: TGTGCCAGCAGCTTCAGAGAGGACGAGCAGTACTTC.

The V gene is TRBV13, the J gene TRBJ2-7; 9 positions agree with TRBD2. This CDR3 is built from 16 residues. The germline CDR1 and CDR2 sequences are PRHDT and FYEKMQ (reference sequence). Unmatched junction bases numbered 13, after V lost 6 bases and J lost 4 bases. The CDR3 region is CASSPGGSGRSYEQYF. The CDR3 bases are TGTGCCAGCAGTCCCGGGGGTAGCGGGAGATCTTACGAGCAGTACTTC.

The chain links TRBV13 to TRBJ2-1; 8 bases line up with TRBD2. The CDR3 sequence is 16 residues long. Germline V gene lookup returns CDR1 PRHDT and CDR2 FYEKMQ (reference sequence). Unmatched junction bases numbered 5, after V lost 2 bases and J lost 2 bases. Here the CDR3 reads CASSLRSGRAYNEQFF. CDR3 DNA sequence: TGTGCCAGCAGCTTAAGGTCCGGGAGGGCCTACAATGAGCAGTTCTTC.

This chain uses TRBV27 with TRBJ1-1; 7 positions agree with TRBD1. CDR1 is MNHEY and CDR2 is SMNVEV in the germline V gene (reference sequence). With 8 bases clipped from V and 3 bases from J, the junction kept 9 bases outside the gene matches. This CDR3 has 14 amino acids. This CDR3 is CASGNRGPDTEAFF. CDR3 nucleotide sequence: TGTGCCAGCGGTAACAGGGGTCCAGACACTGAAGCTTTCTTT.

The V and J genes are TRBV6-5 and TRBJ2-1; perhaps TRBD1 as D (5 bases). The CDR3 has 15 amino acids. With 5 bases removed from V and 7 bases from J, the gap between germline ends came to 18 bases. Germline CDR1 MNHEY, CDR2 SVGAGI. CDR3 bases: TGTGCCAGCAGTCCCGAGGTGGGGCCTTTTAATGAGCAGTTCTTC. This gives the protein CASSPEVGPFNEQFF.

The rearrangement links TRBV5-4 to TRBJ2-2, with 9 bases identical to TRBD2. J lost 2 bases, V lost 4 bases, and 6 bases had no gene match. The CDR3 has 16 residues. CDR1 is SGHNT, CDR2 YYREEE, per germline (reference sequence). Here the CDR3 reads CASSSRTSANTGELFF. The CDR3 DNA reads as TGTGCCAGCAGCAGCCGGACTAGCGCAAACACCGGGGAGCTGTTTTTT. Full variable domain (rest looked up from reference TRBV5-4 and TRBJ2-2): ETGVTQSPTHLIKTRGQQVTLRCSSQSGHNTVSWYQQALGQGPQFIFQYYREEENGRGNFPPRFSGLQFPNYSSELNVNALELDDSALYLCASSSRTSANTGELFFGEGSRLTVL.

The chain carries TRBV6-5 and TRBJ1-2, with D possibly TRBD1 on 5 matching bases. The CDR3 length is 16 residues. The germline V gene encodes CDR1 MNHEY and CDR2 SVGAGI. Trimming removed 0 bases from V and 0 bases from J, with 11 bases in between. The CDR3 reads CASSYSVGETNYGYTF. In nucleotides, the CDR3 is TGTGCCAGCAGTTACTCCGTGGGGGAAACTAACTATGGCTACACCTTC.

This clone was picked up one time. The chain links TRBV7-9 to TRBJ1-2, with 7 bases lining up with TRBD1. Germline trimming cut 3 bases from V and 8 bases from J; bases unmatched to any gene: 6. This CDR3 is built from 13 residues. The V gene's germline CDR1 is SEHNR and CDR2 FQNEAQ (reference sequence). In DNA form, the CDR3 reads TGTGCCAGCAGCTTCCAGGGGGATAAAGGCTACACCTTC. Residues: CASSFQGDKGYTF.

The chain couples TRBV12-5 to TRBJ1-1; perhaps TRBD1 as D (6 bases). Trimming pared 2 bases from V and 5 bases from J, leaving 21 bases between. CDR1 is LGHNT, CDR2 FRNRAP, per germline. The CDR3 is made up of 17 amino acids. Here the CDR3 DNA reads TGTGCTAGTGGTTTGCGATCGGGGGGCCCTCGAGGGACTGAAGCTTTCTTT. It codes for CASGLRSGGPRGTEAFF.

The chain employs TRBV28 and TRBJ1-2; 7 positions match TRBD1. Germline V gene lookup returns CDR1 MDHEN and CDR2 SYDVKM. V lost 6 bases to trimming and J lost 6 bases; unmatched junction nucleotides: 13. The CDR3 extends over 15 amino acids. The CDR3 DNA reads TGTGCCAGCAGCCCCAGCCCGACAGGGAGGAATGGCTACACCTTC. Translated: CASSPSPTGRNGYTF.

The chain has TRBV29-1 and TRBJ1-1; D ambiguous. Germline-derived CDR1 and CDR2 are SQVTM and ANQGSEA. Between the trimmed V and J ends, which lost 3 bases and 4 bases, there was a span of 6 bases. The CDR3 sequence is 11 residues long. The CDR3: CSVESLTEAFF. The CDR3 DNA reads as TGCAGCGTTGAGAGTCTCACTGAAGCTTTCTTT. The full variable domain, completed using reference TRBV29-1 and TRBJ1-1, is SAVISQKPSRDICQRGTSLTIQCQVDSQVTMMFWYRQQPGQSLTLIATANQGSEATYESGFVIDKFPISRPNLTFSTLTVSNMSPEDSSIYLCSVESLTEAFFGQGTRLTVV.

This chain uses TRBV6-1 with TRBJ2-1; D unclear. Germline lookup yields CDR1 MNHNS and CDR2 SASEGT. CDR3 length: 11 amino acids. Trimming cost V 6 bases and J 3 bases, with 3 bases left between them. CDR3 in DNA: TGTGCCAGCAGAGACTACAATGAGCAGTTCTTC. Protein sequence: CASRDYNEQFF.

The genes are TRBV7-2 and TRBJ2-7; 8 nucleotides agree with TRBD2. Germline-derived CDR1 and CDR2 are SGHTA and FQGNSA. With V trimmed by 5 bases and J by 2 bases, 8 bases remained unmatched. The CDR3 has 15 amino acids. Written as DNA, the CDR3 is TGTGCCAGCAGCCTCACGGGACTAGGAGCCTACGAGCAGTACTTC. It specifies CASSLTGLGAYEQYF.

This chain links TRBV6-4 with TRBJ1-2; unclear D gene. V lost 0 bases and J 10 bases, leaving 15 bases between the germline ends. The CDR3 consists of 14 residues. CDR1 MRHNA and CDR2 SNTAGT come from the germline V gene. The CDR3 coding sequence is TGTGCCAGCAGTGACTCGATTGGAGGGCATGCCTACACCTTC. This codes for CASSDSIGGHAYTF.

This clone showed up just a few times. The CDR3 DNA follows: TGTGCCAGCAGCTTCGGGGACGAGCAGTACTTC. Its protein is CASSFGDEQYF. This chain links TRBV5-4 with TRBJ2-7, with a weak D call TRBD2 (5 bases). V was trimmed by 2 bases and J by 5 bases, leaving 5 bases between them. Germline V gene sequence: CDR1 SGHNT, CDR2 YYREEE (reference sequence). This CDR3 is built from 11 residues.

V usage is TRBV28 and J usage is TRBJ1-5; possibly TRBD1 for D (5 bases). The CDR3 has 15 amino acids. The V end lost 3 bases, the J end lost 1 base, and 10 bases lay between the germline ends. The germline V gene has CDR1 MDHEN and CDR2 SYDVKM. CDR3: CASSFWGVSNQPQHF. Written as DNA, the CDR3 is TGTGCCAGCAGTTTCTGGGGGGTAAGCAATCAGCCCCAGCATTTT. The full variable domain, in which reference TRBV28 and TRBJ1-5 provide the parts outside the CDR3, is DVKVTQSSRYLVKRTGEKVFLECVQDMDHENMFWYRQDPGLGLRLIYFSYDVKMKEKGDIPEGYSVSREKKERFSLILESASTNQTSMYLCASSFWGVSNQPQHFGDGTRLSIL.

The J gene is TRBJ2-7, the V gene TRBV19, with D hard to call. The CDR3 has 13 amino acids. V was shortened by 3 bases and J by 1 base, with 7 bases between the two germline ends. CDR1 is LNHDA, CDR2 SQIVND, per germline (reference sequence). The CDR3 DNA reads as TGTGCCAGTAGTATGATGGATTCCTACGAGCAGTACTTC. Translated: CASSMMDSYEQYF. Together with reference TRBV19 and TRBJ2-7, the CDR3 gives the full variable domain: DGGITQSPKYLFRKEGQNVTLSCEQNLNHDAMYWYRQDPGQGLRLIYYSQIVNDFQKGDIAEGYSVSREKKESFPLTVTSAQKNPTAFYLCASSMMDSYEQYFGPGTRLTVT.

The chain combines TRBV5-6 with TRBJ2-6; D unclear. CDR3 size: 14 residues. V lost 2 bases and J lost 1, with 4 bases in between. The germline gives CDR1 SGHDT, CDR2 YYEEEE. The CDR3 DNA reads as TGTGCCAGCAGCTTTATTTCTGGGGCCAACGTCCTGACTTTC. Translation gives CASSFISGANVLTF.

For this clone: A much larger clone lies a single base off, so this may be a read error. The chain employs TRBV14 and TRBJ2-5; 9 nucleotides align to TRBD1. Matching the DNA end better, TRBJ2-7 makes the J call doubtful. The CDR3 is 14 residues long. Per the germline V gene, CDR1 is SGHDN and CDR2 is FVKESK. The CDR3 region has the DNA TGTGCCAGCAGCCCCGGGACAGGGAGCTACGAGCAGTACTTC. This codes for CASSPGTGSYEQYF.

V and J are TRBV7-9 and TRBJ1-1; no definite D call. The CDR3 is made up of 12 amino acids. V was trimmed by 6 bases and J by 0 bases, leaving 5 bases between them. Per germline, CDR1 SEHNR and CDR2 FQNEAQ (reference sequence). The DNA for the CDR3 is TGTGCCAGCAGGGGGATGAACACTGAAGCTTTCTTT. Amino acids: CASRGMNTEAFF.

The rearrangement links TRBV27 to TRBJ2-7; D uncertain. CDR1 is MNHEY and CDR2 is SMNVEV in the germline V gene (reference sequence). The V end lost 6 bases, the J end lost 5 bases, and 14 bases lay between the germline ends. CDR3 length: 13 residues. CDR3 sequence: CASSVAKGDEQYF. Written as DNA, the CDR3 is TGTGCCAGCAGCGTAGCTAAGGGTGACGAGCAGTACTTC.

The genes are TRBV5-6 and TRBJ1-2; the match to TRBD1 covers 9 bases. The trim removed 4 bases at V and 1 base at J, leaving 17 bases unmatched. Germline lookup yields CDR1 SGHDT and CDR2 YYEEEE. This CDR3 has 19 residues. CDR3 sequence reads: CASSQNHRGRGDHNYGYTF. In nucleotides, the CDR3 is TGTGCCAGCAGCCAAAACCACAGGGGGCGAGGCGACCATAACTATGGCTACACCTTC.

The chain joins TRBV7-8 to TRBJ1-5; D unresolved. The CDR3 consists of 15 residues. In germline, CDR1 is SGHVS, CDR2 FQNEAQ. V lost 1 base to trimming and J lost 2 bases, with 9 bases between them. CDR3 in amino acids: CASSLERLGNQPQHF. The CDR3, as DNA: TGTGCCAGCAGCTTAGAGAGACTTGGCAATCAGCCCCAGCATTTT.